This T cell receptor beta chain was obtained from a study of blood T cell repertoires in COVID-19. For the study at large: T cells, B-cell-depleted T cells, or PBMCs supplied cDNA or gDNA.

Assay: immunoSEQ multiplex PCR; the TCRdb copy retains only in-frame clones and omits some. The table includes around 150,000 clones, about 86% detected once. The CDR3 has 14 amino acids. Trimming stripped 1 base from V and 8 bases from J, with 12 bases between. The germline V gene encodes CDR1 MGHRA and CDR2 YSYEKL. Sequenced input: peripheral blood. This clonotype was obtained from a man aged 55-75 years with acute or convalescent COVID-19. The chain couples TRBV4-1 to TRBJ1-3; no clear D. The CDR3 sequence: CASSQARGLDTIYF. CDR3 nucleotide sequence: TGCGCCAGCAGCCAAGCCCGAGGGTTGGACACCATATATTTT.